This T cell receptor (beta chain) was observed in a study of cytomegalovirus exposure and HLA in healthy donors. The study, taken as a whole, reports: In terms of immune exposure information, only CMV serostatus was available. Another analysis was done later, and it associated 15,000 or so TCR beta sequences with HLA alleles at 0.05 false discovery rate.

For this clone: Its cognate antigen is unknown.

Both 60 Vbeta primers and 13 Jbeta primers went into the PCR. The assay was immunoSEQ multiplex PCR, and TCRdb's table has in-frame clones only and misses some. The table for this sample gives under 90,000 clones. V shed 8 bases, J shed 8 bases, and the junction held 15 bases outside the gene matches. This CDR3 is 15 amino acids long. CDR1 and CDR2 (germline): MNHEY, SVGAGI. The rearrangement joins TRBV6-5 to TRBJ1-2, with 9 bases fitting TRBD1. The sequence was obtained from a female donor in good health and CMV-seropositive. The specimen sequenced was PBMCs. CDR3 residues: CASGRDRDLYEGYTF. The CDR3 DNA follows: TGTGCCAGCGGCCGGGACAGGGACCTATACGAGGGCTACACCTTC.